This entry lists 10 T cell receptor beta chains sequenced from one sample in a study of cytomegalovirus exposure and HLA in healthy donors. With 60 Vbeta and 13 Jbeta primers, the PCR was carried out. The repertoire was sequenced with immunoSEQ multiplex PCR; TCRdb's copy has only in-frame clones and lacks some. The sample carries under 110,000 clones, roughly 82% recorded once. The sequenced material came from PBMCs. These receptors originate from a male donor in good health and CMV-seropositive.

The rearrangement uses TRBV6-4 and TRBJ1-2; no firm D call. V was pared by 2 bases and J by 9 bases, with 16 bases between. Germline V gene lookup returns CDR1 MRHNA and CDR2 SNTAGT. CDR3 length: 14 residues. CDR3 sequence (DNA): TGTGCCAGCAGTGACCTCTCGCAGGTACCAAGCTACACCTTC. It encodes CASSDLSQVPSYTF.

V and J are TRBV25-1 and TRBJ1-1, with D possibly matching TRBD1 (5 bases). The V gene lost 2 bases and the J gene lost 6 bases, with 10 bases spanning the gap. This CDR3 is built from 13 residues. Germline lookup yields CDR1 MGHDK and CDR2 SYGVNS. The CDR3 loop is CASSEGRGAEAFF. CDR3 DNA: TGTGCCAGCAGTGAAGGGAGGGGCGCTGAAGCTTTCTTT.

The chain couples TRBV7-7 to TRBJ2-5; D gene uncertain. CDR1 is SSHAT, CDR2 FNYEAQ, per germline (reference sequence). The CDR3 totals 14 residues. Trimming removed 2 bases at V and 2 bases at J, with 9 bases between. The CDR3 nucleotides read TGTGCCAGCAGCTTAAGTTGGCAACAAGAGACCCAGTACTTC. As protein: CASSLSWQQETQYF. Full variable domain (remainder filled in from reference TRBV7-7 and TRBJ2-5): GAGVSQSPRYKVTKRGQDVTLRCDPISSHATLYWYQQALGQGPEFLTYFNYEAQPDKSGLPSDRFSAERPEGSISTLTIQRTEQRDSAMYRCASSLSWQQETQYFGPGTRLLVL.

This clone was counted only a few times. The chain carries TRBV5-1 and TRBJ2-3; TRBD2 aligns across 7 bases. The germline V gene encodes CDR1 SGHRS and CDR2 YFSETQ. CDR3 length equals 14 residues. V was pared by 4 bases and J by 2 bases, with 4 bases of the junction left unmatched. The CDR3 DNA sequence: TGCGCCAGCAGCGGTGGGGGGGTCACAGATACGCAGTATTTT. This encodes CASSGGGVTDTQYF.

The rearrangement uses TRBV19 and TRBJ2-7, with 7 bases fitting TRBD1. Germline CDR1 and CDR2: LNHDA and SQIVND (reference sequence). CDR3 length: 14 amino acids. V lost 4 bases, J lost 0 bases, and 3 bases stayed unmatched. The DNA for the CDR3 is TGTGCCAGTAGTACAGGGGGAACCTCCTACGAGCAGTACTTC. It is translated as CASSTGGTSYEQYF.

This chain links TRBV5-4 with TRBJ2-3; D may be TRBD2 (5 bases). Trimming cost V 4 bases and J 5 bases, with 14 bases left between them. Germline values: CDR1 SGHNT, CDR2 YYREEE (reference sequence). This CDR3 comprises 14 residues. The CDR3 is CASSISSNGDTQYF. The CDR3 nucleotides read TGTGCCAGCAGCATCTCTAGCAATGGAGATACGCAGTATTTT.

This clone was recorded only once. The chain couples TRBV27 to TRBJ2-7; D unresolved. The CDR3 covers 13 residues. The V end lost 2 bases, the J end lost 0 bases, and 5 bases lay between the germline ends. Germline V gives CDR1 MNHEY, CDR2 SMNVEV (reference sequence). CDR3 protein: CASSLTASYEQYF. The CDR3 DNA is TGTGCCAGCAGTTTAACAGCCTCCTACGAGCAGTACTTC.

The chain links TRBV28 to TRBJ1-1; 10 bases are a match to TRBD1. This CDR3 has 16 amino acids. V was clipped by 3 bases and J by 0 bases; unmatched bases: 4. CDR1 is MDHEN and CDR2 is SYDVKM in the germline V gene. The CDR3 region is CASSFRQGAMNTEAFF. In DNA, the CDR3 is TGTGCCAGCAGTTTTAGACAGGGGGCAATGAACACTGAAGCTTTCTTT.

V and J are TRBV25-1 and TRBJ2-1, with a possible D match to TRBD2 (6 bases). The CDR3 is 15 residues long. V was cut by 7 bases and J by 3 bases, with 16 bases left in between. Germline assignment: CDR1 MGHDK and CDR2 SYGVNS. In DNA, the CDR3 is TGTGCCAGCACCACCATCCGGGGGATCTACAATGAGCAGTTCTTC. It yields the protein CASTTIRGIYNEQFF.

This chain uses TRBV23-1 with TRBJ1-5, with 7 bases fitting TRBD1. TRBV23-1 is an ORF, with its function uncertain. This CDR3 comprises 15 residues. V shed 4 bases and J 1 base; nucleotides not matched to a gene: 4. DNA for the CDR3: TGCGCCAGCAGTCCGAGGGGGCTGAGCAATCAGCCCCAGCATTTT. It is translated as CASSPRGLSNQPQHF.